The rows below give T cell receptor beta chains drawn from one sample of a study of CD8 T cells in Susac syndrome. TCRdb reprocessed the immunoSEQ multiplex PCR reads with MiXCR, giving one entry per CDR3 protein. The sample has over 95,000 distinct CDR3 sequences, about 93% seen once. Input material: CD4+ T cells from PBMCs. The receptors here all came from a human donor in good health. Both conserved end residues are trimmed from each CDR3.

V gene: TRBV6-2/TRBV6-3; CDR3 protein: ASSYSSAFGEAF
V gene: TRBV5-6; CDR3 protein: ASSLPGQGKETQY
V gene: TRBV29-1; CDR3 protein: SAGQSGANVLT
V gene: TRBV10-3; CDR3 protein: ANSENGQANNEQF
V gene: TRBV19; CDR3 protein: ASIKRTGELF
V gene: TRBV7-9; CDR3 protein: ASSSKGNQPQH
V gene: TRBV14; CDR3 protein: ASSNRVSYEQY
V gene: TRBV3-1; CDR3 protein: ASQPGWQGATDTQY
V gene: TRBV9; CDR3 protein: ASSVEQTEKLF
V gene: TRBV6-6; CDR3 protein: ASSFYLRGPTGELF
V gene: TRBV9; CDR3 protein: ASSGRGTSGVGEQF
V gene: TRBV20-1; CDR3 protein: SAREAASGVARGEQY
V gene: TRBV4-2; CDR3 protein: ASSPPRGGGTGELF
V gene: TRBV4-2; CDR3 protein: ASSQEAVANYGYT
V gene: TRBV29-1; CDR3 protein: SVEGRDEQF
V gene: TRBV7-2; CDR3 protein: ASSGMSGDTQY
V gene: TRBV27; CDR3 protein: ASSFSGEGAQETQY
V gene: TRBV29-1; CDR3 protein: SVDRQGLGTDTQY
V gene: TRBV2; CDR3 protein: ASSESRAGLSEQY
V gene: TRBV20-1; CDR3 protein: SASKSGPANGVEQF
V gene: TRBV9; CDR3 protein: ASSTRSGTGNEKLF
V gene: TRBV12-3/TRBV12-4; CDR3 protein: ASSSQRESEQF
V gene: TRBV5-1; CDR3 protein: ASSLADSNYGYT
V gene: TRBV6-2/TRBV6-3; CDR3 protein: ASSLPGSGVRLF
V gene: TRBV3-1; CDR3 protein: ASSQGANRYGYT
V gene: TRBV9; CDR3 protein: ASSLAGQTEAF
V gene: TRBV18; CDR3 protein: ASSPGAPGANVLT
V gene: TRBV7-2; CDR3 protein: ASTRGVAGGTDTQY
V gene: TRBV6-6; CDR3 protein: ASSYPGGGDYGYT
V gene: TRBV5-1; CDR3 protein: ASSLNSGGSTGELF
V gene: TRBV9; CDR3 protein: ASSVGDRGDEQY
V gene: TRBV11-2; CDR3 protein: ASSGGLAGGPTDTQY